The 30 T cell receptor beta chains reported below all come from one sample, sequenced in a study of T cells in Graves' hyperthyroidism and ophthalmopathy. Amplification targeted TCR beta CDR3 regions from RNA transcripts. HTBI primers were employed in a first-round RT-PCR of the TCR CDR3. TCRdb reanalysed the multiplex PCR reads using MiXCR and keeps one entry per CDR3 protein. This table holds roughly 500,000 distinct CDR3 sequences, roughly 24% found once. The sequenced sample was blood. All receptors derive from a woman in her twenties or thirties with Graves' ophthalmopathy.

In its sample, this clonotype was seen many times. The V call is TRBV6-5, the J call TRBJ1-2, with TRBD1 identical over 8 bases. V lost 8 bases and J lost 0; bases outside the gene matches: 5. Germline CDR1 reads MNHEY; CDR2 reads SVGAGI. CDR3 length equals 14 residues. The CDR3 bases are TGTGCCAGCCAGGGGGCCCTTCCTAACTATGGCTACACCTTC. Encoded protein: CASQGALPNYGYTF.

This clonotype was recorded many times. The chain couples TRBV6-2 or TRBV6-3 to TRBJ1-5; D is unclear. The CDR3 has 16 residues. Germline CDR1 and CDR2: MNHEY and SVGEGT. The V and J ends lost 6 bases and 6 bases respectively, with 21 bases between them. The CDR3: CASSQDEARVGQPQHF. The CDR3 bases are TGTGCCAGCAGCCAAGATGAGGCCCGAGTGGGTCAGCCCCAGCATTTT.

In its sample, this clonotype was seen many times. V is TRBV15 and J is TRBJ1-1; D uncertain. There are 16 residues in the CDR3. Germline CDR1 reads LNHNV; CDR2 reads YYDKDF (reference sequence). Trimming shortened V by 3 bases and J by 4 bases, and 18 bases separated the two germline ends. In nucleotides, the CDR3 is TGTGCCACCAGCAGCGGGCTACAGCTCCCGGGCACTGAAGCTTTCTTT. This translates into CATSSGLQLPGTEAFF.

This clonotype has a count of ten or more. The chain uses TRBV6-5 and TRBJ1-2; TRBD1 might be the D (5 bases). The V and J ends lost 2 bases and 4 bases respectively, with 14 bases between them. The V gene's germline CDR1 is MNHEY and CDR2 SVGAGI. The CDR3 runs to 15 residues. CDR3 sequence reads: CASSYTYTQVYGYTF. As DNA, the CDR3 is TGTGCCAGCAGTTACACATATACACAGGTCTATGGCTACACCTTC.

Many counts were recorded for this clonotype. The chain is built from TRBV20-1 and TRBJ2-5; the match to TRBD2 covers 11 bases. The CDR3 totals 17 residues. J was trimmed by 4 bases and V by 2 bases; bases with no gene match: 12. The V gene's germline CDR1 is DFQATT and CDR2 SNEGSKA (reference sequence). CDR3 nucleotides: TGCAGTGCTAGAACCCGACTAGCGGGGACTCCCGTAGAGACCCAGTACTTC. Translation: CSARTRLAGTPVETQYF.

This clonotype has ten or more counts. J is TRBJ1-5 and V is TRBV29-1, with D uncertain. V was clipped by 0 bases and J by 0 bases, with 9 bases between them. The CDR3 runs to 15 residues. Germline V gene data show CDR1 as SQVTM and CDR2 as ANQGSEA. The CDR3 loop is CSVEDDHDSNQPQHF. CDR3 DNA: TGCAGCGTTGAAGATGACCACGATAGCAATCAGCCCCAGCATTTT. The whole variable domain, filled in from reference TRBV29-1 and TRBJ1-5, reads SAVISQKPSRDICQRGTSLTIQCQVDSQVTMMFWYRQQPGQSLTLIATANQGSEATYESGFVIDKFPISRPNLTFSTLTVSNMSPEDSSIYLCSVEDDHDSNQPQHFGDGTRLSIL.

V usage is TRBV27 and J usage is TRBJ2-7; 9 nucleotides align to TRBD2. Looked up from germline, CDR1 is MNHEY and CDR2 is SMNVEV (reference sequence). The CDR3 consists of 16 residues. J gave up 2 bases and V 5 bases, and 10 bases lay outside the gene matches. CDR3 sequence: CASSPSSGTFPYEQYF. The CDR3 bases are TGTGCCAGCAGTCCCTCTAGCGGGACGTTCCCCTACGAGCAGTACTTC.

The J gene is TRBJ2-5, the V gene TRBV6-1, with a tentative D call TRBD1 (6 bases). CDR1 MNHNS and CDR2 SASEGT come from the germline V gene. There are 14 residues in the CDR3. With 4 bases removed from V and 2 bases from J, the gap between germline ends came to 11 bases. CDR3 residues: CASSVQGWQETQYF. In DNA form, the CDR3 reads TGTGCCAGCAGTGTACAGGGTTGGCAAGAGACCCAGTACTTC.

The chain uses TRBV28 and TRBJ1-1; 7 bases agree with TRBD1. V trimming: 7 bases; J trimming: 1 base; junction bases outside the gene matches: 18. The CDR3 length is 18 residues. Germline V gene lookup returns CDR1 MDHEN and CDR2 SYDVKM. DNA of the CDR3: TGTGCCAGCACTTCCCGCGGTAAAGGGGGCGTGGGGAACACTGAAGCTTTCTTT. Translation gives CASTSRGKGGVGNTEAFF.

The chain combines TRBV12-3 or TRBV12-4 with TRBJ1-1; 7 bases align to TRBD1. The junction had 7 bases not matched to a gene; V was cut back by 5 bases and J by 4 bases. The CDR3 spans 14 residues. The DNA of the CDR3 is TGTGCCAGCAGTCCTACAGGGGCACTCACTGAAGCTTTCTTT. Protein: CASSPTGALTEAFF.

This chain links TRBV20-1 with TRBJ2-7, with TRBD1 identical over 10 bases. Looked up from germline, CDR1 is DFQATT and CDR2 is SNEGSKA (reference sequence). The CDR3 is 12 amino acids. J gave up 6 bases and V 5 bases, and 4 bases lay outside the gene matches. The CDR3 protein is CSAGTGDFEQYF. The CDR3 bases are TGCAGTGCTGGGACAGGGGACTTCGAGCAGTACTTC.

This clonotype has only a few counts. The J gene is TRBJ1-1, the V gene TRBV6-2 or TRBV6-3; a weak D match, TRBD1 (6 bases). This CDR3 spans 13 amino acids. Trimming took off 6 bases at V and 4 bases at J, with 12 bases between the two ends. Germline V gene data show CDR1 as MNHEY and CDR2 as SVGEGT. The chain's CDR3 is CASRYTGTTEAFF. CDR3 nucleotide sequence: TGTGCCAGCAGGTACACAGGGACCACTGAAGCTTTCTTT.

This clonotype has a count of ten or more. The chain uses TRBV20-1 and TRBJ1-1; a possible D gene is TRBD1 (6 bases). Per germline, CDR1 DFQATT and CDR2 SNEGSKA (reference sequence). The V end lost 3 bases, the J end lost 1 base, and 12 bases lay between the germline ends. This CDR3 is built from 14 residues. CDR3 protein: CSASRGGRNTEAFF. The CDR3 region has the DNA TGCAGTGCTAGCAGGGGTGGTAGGAACACTGAAGCTTTCTTT.

This clonotype showed up just a few times. CDR3 in amino acids: CSAEGGGGNTEAFF. The DNA for the CDR3 is TGCAGTGCTGAAGGAGGGGGCGGGAACACTGAAGCTTTCTTT. The gene calls are TRBV20-1 and TRBJ1-1; 7 bases agree with TRBD1. CDR1 and CDR2 from the germline V gene are DFQATT and SNEGSKA (reference sequence). V lost 5 bases and J lost 1; bases outside the gene matches: 7. This CDR3 has 14 residues.

At least ten counts were recorded for this clonotype. The V gene is TRBV6-2 or TRBV6-3, the J gene TRBJ2-7, with 9 bases fitting TRBD2. Germline-derived CDR1 and CDR2 are MNHEY and SVGEGT. This CDR3 has 16 residues. Trimming removed 0 bases from V and 3 bases from J; junction bases left unmatched: 6. The CDR3 loop reads CASSYSILAGHYEQYF. CDR3 DNA sequence: TGTGCCAGCAGTTACTCGATTCTAGCGGGGCACTACGAGCAGTACTTC.

This clonotype was detected many times. The chain combines TRBV29-1 with TRBJ1-2; D not certain. Germline V gives CDR1 SQVTM, CDR2 ANQGSEA. The CDR3 is 13 amino acids. Trimming took 3 bases from V and 6 from J, leaving 14 bases between them. The CDR3 here is CSVDFPQPDGYTF. CDR3 sequence (DNA): TGCAGCGTTGATTTCCCCCAACCGGATGGCTACACCTTC.

This clonotype was seen many times. The V call is TRBV5-6, the J call TRBJ2-7; D is unresolved. The CDR3 has 17 amino acids. V was cut by 0 bases and J by 0 bases, with 16 bases left in between. CDR1 and CDR2 from the germline V gene are SGHDT and YYEEEE. The CDR3 loop reads CASSLGTTTKSSYEQYF. CDR3 nucleotides: TGTGCCAGCAGCTTGGGTACGACGACGAAAAGCTCCTACGAGCAGTACTTC. Filled out from reference TRBV5-6 and TRBJ2-7, the complete variable domain reads DAGVTQSPTHLIKTRGQQVTLRCSPKSGHDTVSWYQQALGQGPQFIFQYYEEEERQRGNFPDRFSGHQFPNYSSELNVNALLLGDSALYLCASSLGTTTKSSYEQYFGPGTRLTVT.

This clonotype was detected ten times or more. V and J are TRBV12-3 or TRBV12-4 and TRBJ2-4; D gene uncertain. Trimming pared 5 bases from V and 0 bases from J, leaving 8 bases between. The CDR3 totals 14 residues. CDR3 protein: CASSIPRAKNIQYF. The CDR3 region has the DNA TGTGCCAGCAGTATACCCCGAGCCAAAAACATTCAGTACTTC.

The chain uses TRBV5-6 and TRBJ1-2, with D possibly TRBD1 on 5 matching bases. The CDR3 runs to 14 residues. CDR1 and CDR2 (germline): SGHDT, YYEEEE. V lost 2 bases to trimming and J lost 2 bases, with 10 bases between them. The CDR3 loop reads CASSFDRKNYGYTF. In nucleotides, the CDR3 is TGTGCCAGCAGCTTCGACAGAAAAAACTATGGCTACACCTTC.

The chain carries TRBV5-1 and TRBJ1-1; 8 bases line up with TRBD1. Germline CDR1 is SGHRS and CDR2 is YFSETQ. V lost 0 bases and J lost 10; bases outside the gene matches: 5. This CDR3 comprises 13 residues. The DNA for the CDR3 is TGCGCCAGCAGCTTGGAGGCCAGGGGGCGAGCTTTCTTT. Residues: CASSLEARGRAFF.

The V and J genes are TRBV30 and TRBJ1-2, with D possibly being TRBD1 (5 bases). V was trimmed by 4 bases and J by 8 bases, leaving 20 bases between them. This CDR3 spans 14 amino acids. The germline V gene encodes CDR1 GTSNPN and CDR2 SVGIG (reference sequence). CDR3 region: CAWTKDIGVEGYTF. The CDR3 DNA follows: TGTGCCTGGACAAAGGACATAGGGGTTGAGGGCTACACCTTC.

This clonotype has just a few counts. V usage is TRBV7-8 and J usage is TRBJ1-2; 9 bases align to TRBD1. CDR1 and CDR2 (germline): SGHVS, FQNEAQ. J lost 3 bases, V lost 5 bases, and 7 bases had no gene match. The length of the CDR3 is 15 residues. DNA of the CDR3: TGTGCCAGCAGCCCGCGGGACAGGGAAGACTATGGCTACACCTTC. Translating it yields CASSPRDREDYGYTF. Filled out from reference TRBV7-8 and TRBJ1-2, the complete variable domain reads GAGVSQSPRYKVAKRGQDVALRCDPISGHVSLFWYQQALGQGPEFLTYFQNEAQLDKSGLPSDRFFAERPEGSVSTLKIQRTQQEDSAVYLCASSPRDREDYGYTFGSGTRLTVV.

This clonotype was observed many times. The V call is TRBV19, the J call TRBJ1-1, with D possibly being TRBD1 (5 bases). The germline gives CDR1 LNHDA, CDR2 SQIVND (reference sequence). V shed 3 bases and J shed 0 bases, with 11 bases lying between them. The CDR3 is 15 amino acids. This CDR3 reads CASSITGTVNTEAFF. The CDR3 nucleotides read TGTGCCAGTAGTATCACCGGGACGGTGAACACTGAAGCTTTCTTT.

This clonotype came up many times. The rearrangement links TRBV11-2 to TRBJ2-7; D is possibly TRBD2 (5 bases). The CDR3 is 13 amino acids. CDR1 and CDR2 (germline): SGHAT, FQNNGV. V lost 2 bases, J lost 7 bases, and 12 bases lay in between. In nucleotides, the CDR3 is TGTGCCAGCAGCTTAAAGGAGGATCTGGAGCAGTACTTC. Translated, it gives CASSLKEDLEQYF.

This clonotype was counted ten times or more. This rearrangement joins TRBV20-1 to TRBJ1-5, with 8 nucleotides matching TRBD1. The CDR3 has 14 residues. Germline loops: CDR1 DFQATT, CDR2 SNEGSKA (reference sequence). Trimming cost V 6 bases and J 10 bases; bases outside gene matches: 14. The CDR3 loop reads CSAVDREGLRPQHF. In DNA form, the CDR3 reads TGCAGTGCAGTGGACAGGGAAGGCCTCCGTCCCCAGCATTTT.

This clonotype was detected a few times. This chain connects TRBV6-2 or TRBV6-3 to TRBJ1-5; the D gene is possibly TRBD1 (5 bases). V lost 6 bases and J lost 7, with 16 bases in between. This CDR3 has 14 amino acids. Germline V gene sequence: CDR1 MNHEY, CDR2 SVGEGT. CDR3 DNA sequence: TGTGCCAGCAGCCCCGCGGGGGGAACGCAGCCCCAGCATTTT. Its translation: CASSPAGGTQPQHF.

Comment on this clonotype: This could be a read error, since a much larger clone is one nucleotide away. V and J are TRBV28 and TRBJ2-7, with a tentative D call TRBD1 (6 bases). CDR1 is MDHEN, CDR2 SYDVKM, per germline. Trimming took off 5 bases at V and 3 bases at J, with 23 bases between the two ends. The CDR3 is 17 residues long. CDR3 coding DNA: TGTGCCAGCAGTCGTCCTCGGTTCACTGGACAGATCTACGAGCAGTACTTC. Its translation: CASSRPRFTGQIYEQYF. Supplemented by reference TRBV28 and TRBJ2-7, the full variable domain reads DVKVTQSSRYLVKRTGEKVFLECVQDMDHENMFWYRQDPGLGLRLIYFSYDVKMKEKGDIPEGYSVSREKKERFSLILESASTNQTSMYLCASSRPRFTGQIYEQYFGPGTRLTVT.

This clonotype was seen many times. The V gene is TRBV20-1, the J gene TRBJ1-5; D is unresolved. The V gene lost 1 base and the J gene lost 6 bases, with 19 bases spanning the gap. CDR3 length: 16 amino acids. Germline loops: CDR1 DFQATT, CDR2 SNEGSKA (reference sequence). The CDR3 reads CSARGMEPSHTQPQHF. In DNA form, the CDR3 reads TGCAGTGCTAGAGGAATGGAGCCATCACATACTCAGCCCCAGCATTTT.

This clonotype was observed many times. The rearrangement joins TRBV27 to TRBJ1-2, with D unresolved. In germline, CDR1 is MNHEY, CDR2 SMNVEV (reference sequence). The CDR3 sequence is 15 residues long. The ends were cut back, 0 bases at V and 4 bases at J, with 12 bases in the middle. This CDR3 is CASSLSVGSVYGYTF. In DNA, the CDR3 is TGTGCCAGCAGTTTATCTGTGGGCTCTGTCTATGGCTACACCTTC.

The CDR3: CASSLIAGVTYEQYF. For the CDR3, the DNA is TGTGCCAGCAGCTTAATAGCGGGAGTCACCTACGAGCAGTACTTC. V usage is TRBV7-2 and J usage is TRBJ2-7; TRBD2 matches at 9 bases. The CDR3 is 15 residues long. The germline CDR1 and CDR2 sequences are SGHTA and FQGNSA. V lost 2 bases to trimming and J lost 2 bases; unmatched junction nucleotides: 4.